The 18 T cell receptor beta chains given below trace back to one sample, sequenced in a study of control samples from healthy donors and cancer patients (dated by TCRdb to about 2020). Receptor amplification or capture employed the immunoSEQ multiplex PCR assay. TCRdb holds this immuneACCESS table with in-frame rearrangements only. Some clones are missing; in checked studies, unresolved V genes explain under half, and the rest has no known cause. This sample comprises about 100,000 clones, roughly four fifths of them detected only once. The ten top clones hold roughly 6.5% of the sample. The sample consisted of blood. These receptors all stem from a man aged 18 to 30 in good health.

This sequence joins TRBV2 and TRBJ1-3; D gene unclear. The V gene lost 1 base and the J gene lost 0 bases, with 7 bases spanning the gap. Germline CDR1 is SNHLY and CDR2 is FYNNEI. The length of the CDR3 is 15 residues. As DNA, the CDR3 is TGTGCCAGCAGTGAAGGGGCTGGCTCTGGAAACACCATATATTTT. Translated, it gives CASSEGAGSGNTIYF.

V gene TRBV9 combines with J gene TRBJ1-3; unclear D gene. The CDR3 sequence is 15 residues long. Germline loops: CDR1 SGDLS, CDR2 YYNGEE. Trimming pared 4 bases from V and 0 bases from J, leaving 11 bases between. CDR3 region: CASSPPTGSGNTIYF. The CDR3 coding sequence is TGTGCCAGCAGCCCCCCGACCGGCTCTGGAAACACCATATATTTT.

This CDR3 reads CASSQATLNEQFF. The CDR3, as DNA: TGCGCCAGCAGCCAAGCGACGCTGAATGAGCAGTTCTTC. The V gene is TRBV4-1, the J gene TRBJ2-1, with D unclear. The CDR3 runs 13 residues. V lost 1 base, J lost 7 bases, and 8 bases lay in between. Germline-derived CDR1 and CDR2 are MGHRA and YSYEKL.

This chain connects TRBV9 to TRBJ2-2; no firm D call. This CDR3 is 12 amino acids long. Germline V gene data show CDR1 as SGDLS and CDR2 as YYNGEE. Trimming took 4 bases from V and 0 from J, leaving 1 base between them. CDR3 amino acids: CASSPNTGELFF. The CDR3, as DNA: TGTGCCAGCAGCCCGAACACCGGGGAGCTGTTTTTT.

V usage is TRBV29-1 and J usage is TRBJ1-5; weak D call: TRBD1 (5 bases). Looked up from germline, CDR1 is SQVTM and CDR2 is ANQGSEA. The CDR3 covers 14 residues. Trimming left V 7 bases short and J 5 bases short, with 18 bases between. CDR3 residues: CSDTGTLVHQPQHF. Here the CDR3 DNA reads TGCAGCGATACCGGGACGCTGGTTCATCAGCCCCAGCATTTT.

This chain uses TRBV9 with TRBJ2-3; D gene uncertain. Germline CDR1 is SGDLS and CDR2 is YYNGEE. V lost 0 bases, J lost 1 base, and 9 bases lay in between. CDR3 length: 15 amino acids. CDR3 loop: CASSVEPIRTDTQYF. In nucleotides, the CDR3 is TGTGCCAGCAGCGTAGAACCGATACGCACAGATACGCAGTATTTT.

The gene calls are TRBV5-5 and TRBJ1-6; D is unclear. Germline V CDR1 and CDR2: SGHKS, YYEKEE (reference sequence). This CDR3 has 13 residues. Trimming cost V 4 bases and J 9 bases, with 11 bases left between them. In DNA, the CDR3 is TGTGCCAGCAGCATCACTTCCGTTTCACCCCTCCACTTT. This codes for CASSITSVSPLHF.

This clone was counted between two and nine times. The chain links TRBV20-1 to TRBJ1-2; D possibly corresponds to TRBD1 (6 bases). Trimming removed 8 bases at V and 6 bases at J, with 13 bases between. This CDR3 is 11 amino acids long. The germline CDR1 and CDR2 sequences are DFQATT and SNEGSKA (reference sequence). This chain's CDR3 is CSPRQENGYTF. CDR3 coding DNA: TGCAGTCCCAGACAGGAAAATGGCTACACCTTC.

The chain employs TRBV9 and TRBJ1-1; D gene uncertain. Germline V gene lookup returns CDR1 SGDLS and CDR2 YYNGEE. The CDR3 length is 13 residues. Trimming cost V 0 bases and J 1 base, with 4 bases left between them. DNA for the CDR3: TGTGCCAGCAGCGTAGATAGGAACACTGAAGCTTTCTTT. Translated, it gives CASSVDRNTEAFF.

This clone is a singleton in its sample. The CDR3 region has the DNA TGTGCCAGCACCCATAGAGCAGGGGGCGGGAGTACTAATTCACCCCTCCACTTT. Protein sequence: CASTHRAGGGSTNSPLHF. J is TRBJ1-6 and V is TRBV11-2; 8 bases match TRBD1. The CDR3 sequence is 18 residues long. CDR1 SGHAT and CDR2 FQNNGV come from the germline V gene. The V gene end was trimmed by 7 bases and the J gene end by 6 bases; junction bases not matched to a gene: 17. Using reference TRBV11-2 and TRBJ1-6 for the parts outside the CDR3, the full variable domain is EAGVAQSPRYKIIEKRQSVAFWCNPISGHATLYWYQQILGQGPKLLIQFQNNGVVDDSQLPKDRFSAERLKGVDSTLKIQPAKLEDSAVYLCASTHRAGGGSTNSPLHFGNGTRLTVT.

The rearrangement links TRBV20-1 to TRBJ2-6; D is ambiguous. CDR1 is DFQATT and CDR2 is SNEGSKA in the germline V gene (reference sequence). Trimming removed 3 bases at V and 5 bases at J, with 5 bases between. The CDR3 length is 12 residues. The CDR3 coding sequence is TGCAGTGCTAGTTACAGGGCCAACGTCCTGACTTTC. Residues: CSASYRANVLTF.

CDR3: CASSLAGSNSPLHF. The CDR3 nucleotides read TGTGCCAGCAGCTTGGCAGGGAGCAATTCACCCCTCCACTTT. The rearrangement links TRBV5-6 to TRBJ1-6; weak D call: TRBD1 (5 bases). The CDR3 is 14 residues long. The V gene lost 0 bases and the J gene lost 7 bases, with 8 bases spanning the gap. Germline loops: CDR1 SGHDT, CDR2 YYEEEE.

V is TRBV6-5 and J is TRBJ1-1; D remains unclear. The length of the CDR3 is 16 residues. Germline V CDR1 and CDR2: MNHEY, SVGAGI. The V end was cut by 0 bases, the J end by 1 base, with 12 bases between. The chain's CDR3 is CASSYSTGRGNTEAFF. The CDR3 region has the DNA TGTGCCAGCAGTTACTCCACGGGAAGAGGGAACACTGAAGCTTTCTTT.

This sequence joins TRBV6-2 or TRBV6-3 and TRBJ1-1; D unclear. CDR1 and CDR2 (germline): MNHEY, SVGEGT. V was pared by 6 bases and J by 2 bases, with 4 bases between. This CDR3 region has 11 residues. CDR3 DNA: TGTGCCAGCAGCAGCAACACTGAAGCTTTCTTT. Encoded protein: CASSSNTEAFF.

In this sample, this clone turned up many times. The rearrangement uses TRBV4-1 and TRBJ1-1; no clear D. The CDR3 is made up of 15 amino acids. Trimming pared 0 bases from V and 6 bases from J, leaving 14 bases between. Germline-derived CDR1 and CDR2 are MGHRA and YSYEKL. Here the CDR3 DNA reads TGCGCCAGCAGCCAAGAGGTCTGGACGATGCCTGAAGCTTTCTTT. Amino acid sequence: CASSQEVWTMPEAFF.

This clone has just a few counts. The V gene is TRBV6-2 or TRBV6-3, the J gene TRBJ1-2, with D hard to call. The CDR3 spans 16 residues. Deletions cut 2 bases from V and 4 bases from J, with 17 bases between. CDR1 and CDR2 from the germline V gene are MNHEY and SVGEGT. The CDR3 sequence: CASSYQPRSGGYGYTF. CDR3 nucleotides: TGTGCCAGCAGTTACCAACCGAGGTCGGGTGGCTATGGCTACACCTTC.

The chain combines TRBV24-1 with TRBJ2-2, with D perhaps given as TRBD1 or TRBD2 (5 bases each). The CDR3 is made up of 15 amino acids. In germline, CDR1 is KGHDR, CDR2 SFDVKD. The V end was cut by 5 bases, the J end by 5 bases, with 14 bases between. In nucleotides, the CDR3 is TGTGCCACCAGTGCCGGGGCAAGGTTTACCGGGGAGCTGTTTTTT. Translating it yields CATSAGARFTGELFF.

This rearrangement joins TRBV5-1 to TRBJ1-3; D gene ambiguous. Germline V gene sequence: CDR1 SGHRS, CDR2 YFSETQ. The V and J ends lost 0 bases and 3 bases respectively, with 7 bases between them. The CDR3 extends over 14 amino acids. This CDR3 reads CASSLEGSGNTIYF. In nucleotides, the CDR3 is TGCGCCAGCAGCTTGGAAGGTAGTGGAAACACCATATATTTT.